This T cell receptor (beta chain) was obtained from a study of shared clonotypes between healthy human individuals. The assay ran at deep level. Authors' data handling: ImmunoSEQ output lacked quality scores and full-length reads, limiting matched filtering. Only in-frame clones appear in the TCRdb table, and some are missing; sequencing was by immunoSEQ multiplex PCR. The V and J calls and clone size come from that table; D and trimming were worked out from the DNA. The table has 1,500,000 or so clones, roughly 96% seen once. Comments on this clone: Other DNA sequences in this sample translate to the same CDR3.

The V end lost 5 bases, the J end lost 3 bases, and 8 bases lay between the germline ends. The germline gives CDR1 SGHAT, CDR2 FQNNGV. This CDR3 region has 12 residues. The receptor was derived from a man younger than 40 in good health. The chain recombines TRBV11-2 with TRBJ2-7; D unclear. Sequenced material: naive CD4+ T cells sorted from blood. As to subset: CD45RA+ positively selected. This CDR3 is CASSQDSYEQYF. DNA for the CDR3: TGTGCCAGCAGCCAGGATAGCTACGAGCAGTACTTC.